The T cell receptor (beta chain) described here comes from a study of tumor-infiltrating lymphocytes in primary liver carcinoma. General study points: The top-250-clone fraction was significantly higher in tumors than in blood (p = 0.039).

About this clonotype itself: What it binds is unknown. This may come from a read error, since a much larger clone is one base off.

Germline V lookup: CDR1 MNHNS, CDR2 SASEGT. The CDR3 extends over 12 amino acids. Co-extracting RNA and DNA was done with 20-30 mg of unsorted bulk tissue as input. From 450 to 550 ng total RNA, TCR beta cDNA was generated with a primer in the constant region. What produced the TCR beta libraries was three nested multiplex PCR rounds using slightly modified ARM-PCR. Researchers ran the first two PCR rounds for roughly 10 cycles each with TRBV1-TRBV30 forward primers and a C-beta reverse primer. TCRdb re-called the multiplex PCR reads through MiXCR, storing one row per CDR3 protein. The sample shows about 100,000 distinct CDR3 sequences, approximately 68% of them seen only once.

The V call is TRBV6-1, the J call TRBJ2-5, with 7 nucleotides matching TRBD2. This receptor was obtained from a man aged 35 to 55 with primary liver carcinoma and hepatitis B virus infection. Sequences were obtained from tumor-adjacent normal liver tissue. The CDR3 reads CTSRVAGETQYF. DNA for the CDR3: TGTACCAGCAGGGTAGCGGGAGAGACCCAGTACTTC.